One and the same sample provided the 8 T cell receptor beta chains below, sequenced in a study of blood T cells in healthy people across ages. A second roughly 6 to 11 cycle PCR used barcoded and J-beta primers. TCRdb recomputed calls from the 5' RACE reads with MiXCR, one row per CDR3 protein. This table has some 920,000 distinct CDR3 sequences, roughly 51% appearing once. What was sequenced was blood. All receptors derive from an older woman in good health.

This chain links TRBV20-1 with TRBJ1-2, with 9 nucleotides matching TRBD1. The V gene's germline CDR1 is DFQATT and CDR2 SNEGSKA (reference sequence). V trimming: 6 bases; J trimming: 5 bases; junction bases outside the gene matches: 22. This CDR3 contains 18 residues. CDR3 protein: CSARRYRPQGAELYGYTF. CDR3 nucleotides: TGCAGTGCCAGAAGATACCGACCACAGGGGGCTGAGCTATATGGCTACACCTTC.

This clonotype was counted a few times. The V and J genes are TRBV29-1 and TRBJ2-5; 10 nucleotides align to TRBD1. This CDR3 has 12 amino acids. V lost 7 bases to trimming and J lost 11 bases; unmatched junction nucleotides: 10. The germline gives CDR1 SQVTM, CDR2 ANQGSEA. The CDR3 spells CSEGQGGYEQYF. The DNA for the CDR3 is TGCAGCGAAGGACAGGGGGGCTATGAGCAGTACTTC.

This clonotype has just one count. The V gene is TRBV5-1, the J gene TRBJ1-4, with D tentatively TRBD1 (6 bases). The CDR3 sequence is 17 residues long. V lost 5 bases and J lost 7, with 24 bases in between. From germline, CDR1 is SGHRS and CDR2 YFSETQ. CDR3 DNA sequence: TGCGCCAGCAGTCCGGAGGCCTCACAGGGACGCGGTGAAAAACTGTTTTTT. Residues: CASSPEASQGRGEKLFF.

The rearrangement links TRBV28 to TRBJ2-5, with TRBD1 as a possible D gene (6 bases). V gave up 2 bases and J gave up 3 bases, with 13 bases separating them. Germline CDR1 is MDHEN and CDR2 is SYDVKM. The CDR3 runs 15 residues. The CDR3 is CASSLRWQGKETQYF. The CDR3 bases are TGTGCCAGCAGTTTAAGGTGGCAGGGGAAAGAGACCCAGTACTTC.

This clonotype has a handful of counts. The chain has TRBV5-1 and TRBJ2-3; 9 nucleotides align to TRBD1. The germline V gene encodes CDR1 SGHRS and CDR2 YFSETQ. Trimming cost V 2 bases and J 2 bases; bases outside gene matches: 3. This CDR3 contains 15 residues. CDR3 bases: TGCGCCAGCAGCTTACAGGGGGCGAACACAGATACGCAGTATTTT. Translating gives CASSLQGANTDTQYF.

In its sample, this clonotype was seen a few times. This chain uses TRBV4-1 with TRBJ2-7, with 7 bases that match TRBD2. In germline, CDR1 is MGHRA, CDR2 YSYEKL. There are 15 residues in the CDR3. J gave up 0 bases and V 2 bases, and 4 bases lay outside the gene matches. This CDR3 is CASSQTSVSSYEQYF. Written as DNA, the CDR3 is TGCGCCAGCAGCCAAACTAGCGTTAGCTCCTACGAGCAGTACTTC.

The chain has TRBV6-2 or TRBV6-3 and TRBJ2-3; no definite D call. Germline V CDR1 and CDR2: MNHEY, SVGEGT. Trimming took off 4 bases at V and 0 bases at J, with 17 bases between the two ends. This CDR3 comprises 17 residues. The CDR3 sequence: CASSLRGFGSSTDTQYF. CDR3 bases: TGTGCCAGCAGTTTAAGAGGATTCGGTAGTAGCACAGATACGCAGTATTTT.

The CDR3 spells CASSLRVRTSPLHF. CDR3 sequence (DNA): TGTGCCAGCAGCCTCAGGGTACGCACTTCACCCCTCCACTTT. The V and J genes are TRBV12-3 or TRBV12-4 and TRBJ1-6, with D perhaps TRBD1 (5 bases). This CDR3 spans 14 amino acids. The germline V and J ends were trimmed by 6 bases and 9 bases, with 15 bases remaining between them.